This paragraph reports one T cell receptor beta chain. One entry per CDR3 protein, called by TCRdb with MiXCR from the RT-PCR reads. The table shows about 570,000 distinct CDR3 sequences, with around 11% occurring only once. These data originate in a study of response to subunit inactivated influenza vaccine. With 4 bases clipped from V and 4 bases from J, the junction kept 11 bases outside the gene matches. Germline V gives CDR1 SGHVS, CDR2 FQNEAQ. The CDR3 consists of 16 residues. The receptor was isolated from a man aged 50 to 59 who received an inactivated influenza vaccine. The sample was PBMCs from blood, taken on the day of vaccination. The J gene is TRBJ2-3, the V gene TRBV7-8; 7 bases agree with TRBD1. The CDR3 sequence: CASSSKTGFSADTQYF. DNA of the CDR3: TGTGCCAGCAGCTCAAAGACAGGGTTTTCCGCAGATACGCAGTATTTT.